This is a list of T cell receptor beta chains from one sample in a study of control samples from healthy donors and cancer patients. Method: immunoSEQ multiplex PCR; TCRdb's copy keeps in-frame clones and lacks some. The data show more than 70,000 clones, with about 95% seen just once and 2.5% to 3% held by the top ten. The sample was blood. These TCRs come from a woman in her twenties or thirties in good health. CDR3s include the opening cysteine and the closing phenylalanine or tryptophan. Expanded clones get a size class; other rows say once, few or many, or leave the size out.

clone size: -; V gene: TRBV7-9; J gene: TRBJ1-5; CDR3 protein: CASSLSGALEPQHF
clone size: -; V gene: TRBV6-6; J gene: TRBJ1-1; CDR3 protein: CASSYGTGVLAEAFF
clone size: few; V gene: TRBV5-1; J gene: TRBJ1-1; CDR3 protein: CASSLVVGLDTEAFF
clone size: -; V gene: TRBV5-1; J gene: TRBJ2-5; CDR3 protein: CASSPRVTVEETQYF
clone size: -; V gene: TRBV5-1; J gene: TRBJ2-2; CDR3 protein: CASSLVSGDGTGELFF
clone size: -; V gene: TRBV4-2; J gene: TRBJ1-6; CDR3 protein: CASSQDLGAFGSPLHF
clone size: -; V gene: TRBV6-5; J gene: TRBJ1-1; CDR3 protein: CASSYKGDTEAFF
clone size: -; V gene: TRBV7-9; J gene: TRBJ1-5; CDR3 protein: CASSFGGLGSNQPQHF
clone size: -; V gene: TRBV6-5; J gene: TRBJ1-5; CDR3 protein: CASTGNNQPQHF
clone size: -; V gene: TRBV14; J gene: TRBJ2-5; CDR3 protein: CASSRQGGKTQYF
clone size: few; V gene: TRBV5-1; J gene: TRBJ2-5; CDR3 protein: CASNHRWGTRLQDKETQYF
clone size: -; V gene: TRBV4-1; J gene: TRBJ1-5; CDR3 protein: CASSQDPPVQPQHF
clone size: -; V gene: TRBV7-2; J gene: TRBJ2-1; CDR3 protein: CASSPGQGINEQFF
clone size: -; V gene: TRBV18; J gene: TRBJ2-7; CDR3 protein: CASSPVLGSNYEQYF
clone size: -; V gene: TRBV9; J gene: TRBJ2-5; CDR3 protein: CASSVGLGQGFLETQYF
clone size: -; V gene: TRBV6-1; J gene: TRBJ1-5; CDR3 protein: CASSEAGGAQPQHF
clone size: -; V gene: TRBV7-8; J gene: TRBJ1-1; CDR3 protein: CASSSNLTHNTEAFF
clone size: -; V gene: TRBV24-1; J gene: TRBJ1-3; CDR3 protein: CATSDPRQFGNTIYF
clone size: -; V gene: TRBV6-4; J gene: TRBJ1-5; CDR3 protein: CASGQGNGQPQHF
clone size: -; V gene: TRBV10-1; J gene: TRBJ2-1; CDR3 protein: CASSQSGGFALDEQFF
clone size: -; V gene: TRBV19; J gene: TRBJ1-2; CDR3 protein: CASSIGGNGYTF
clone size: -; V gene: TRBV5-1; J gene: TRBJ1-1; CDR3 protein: CASSPEGGYTEAFF
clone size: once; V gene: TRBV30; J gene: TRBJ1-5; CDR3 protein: CAWNGGLDQPQHF
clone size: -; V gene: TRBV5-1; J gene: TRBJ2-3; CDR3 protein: CASSHDRQSTDTQYF
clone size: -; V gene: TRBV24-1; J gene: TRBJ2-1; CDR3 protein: CATSDPPGDRRNYNEQFF